Listed here are 19 T cell receptor beta chains from one sample, sequenced in a study of siplizumab effects on memory and regulatory T cells. Profiling relied on immunoSEQ multiplex PCR, and the TCRdb table lists in-frame clones only, not all of them. The sample has 85,000 to 130,000 clones; around 90% are singletons. The sequencing input was CD4+ T cells sorted from blood. These receptors originate from a human donor in good health. Some clones in this sample may be carry-over from other donors' samples.

This chain connects TRBV28 to TRBJ2-1; 7 nucleotides line up with TRBD2. The CDR3 length is 16 residues. CDR1 and CDR2 from the germline V gene are MDHEN and SYDVKM. After removal of 6 bases from V and 1 base from J, the junction contained 9 bases not matched to a gene. The CDR3 nucleotides read TGTGCCAGCAGCCAACTCGGGGGGTATTCCTACAATGAGCAGTTCTTC. Its translation is CASSQLGGYSYNEQFF.

The sample holds one count of this clone. The chain employs TRBV5-1 and TRBJ2-7; possible D gene TRBD2, 5 bases. Between the trimmed V and J ends, which lost 2 bases and 0 bases, there was a span of 9 bases. The CDR3 runs 14 residues. Germline CDR1 is SGHRS and CDR2 is YFSETQ. CDR3 bases: TGCGCCAGCAGCTTAGCGGACCTCTCCTACGAGCAGTACTTC. It codes for CASSLADLSYEQYF.

In DNA, the CDR3 is TGCGCCAGCAGACACCAGCGGGAGAGCACAGATACGCAGTATTTT. It codes for CASRHQRESTDTQYF. The chain employs TRBV10-1 and TRBJ2-3; TRBD2 aligns across 8 bases. Germline V gives CDR1 WNHNN, CDR2 SYGVQD (reference sequence). The CDR3 length is 15 residues. V trimming: 6 bases; J trimming: 0 bases; junction bases outside the gene matches: 5.

The gene calls are TRBV9 and TRBJ2-1, with 10 bases aligning to TRBD2. CDR1 SGDLS and CDR2 YYNGEE come from the germline V gene. The CDR3 is made up of 16 amino acids. V dropped 0 bases and J dropped 7; count of bases not matched to a gene: 7. CDR3 residues: CASSVGRLAGVNEQFF. As DNA, the CDR3 is TGTGCCAGCAGCGTAGGTCGTCTAGCGGGAGTAAATGAGCAGTTCTTC. Full variable domain (remainder filled in from reference TRBV9 and TRBJ2-1): DSGVTQTPKHLITATGQRVTLRCSPRSGDLSVYWYQQSLDQGLQFLIQYYNGEERAKGNILERFSAQQFPDLHSELNLSSLELGDSALYFCASSVGRLAGVNEQFFGPGTRLTVL.

The chain joins TRBV10-3 to TRBJ1-4; D gene uncertain. Trimming removed 10 bases from V and 5 bases from J, with 17 bases in between. The germline CDR1 and CDR2 sequences are ENHRY and SYGVKD. CDR3 size: 14 residues. This chain's CDR3 is CATGPLESNEKLFF. The DNA for the CDR3 is TGTGCCACCGGACCCCTAGAATCAAATGAAAAACTGTTTTTT.

The chain has TRBV5-1 and TRBJ2-5; D remains ambiguous. With 5 bases removed from V and 2 bases from J, the gap between germline ends came to 13 bases. Germline CDR1 is SGHRS and CDR2 is YFSETQ. The CDR3 totals 14 residues. The CDR3 spells CASRIVGEQETQYF. The CDR3 bases are TGCGCCAGCAGGATCGTGGGCGAACAAGAGACCCAGTACTTC.

The CDR3 sequence is CAGSDSSGNTIYF. The CDR3 DNA follows: TGTGCCGGCTCCGACAGCTCTGGAAACACCATATATTTT. This chain connects TRBV6-1 to TRBJ1-3; the D gene is possibly TRBD1 (5 bases). V lost 11 bases and J 0 bases, leaving 11 bases between the germline ends. The germline V gene has CDR1 MNHNS and CDR2 SASEGT. The CDR3 extends over 13 amino acids.

The genes are TRBV5-8 and TRBJ1-1; TRBD1 aligns across 11 bases. CDR3 length: 15 amino acids. CDR1 is SGHTS, CDR2 YDEGEE, per germline. With V trimmed by 4 bases and J by 4 bases, 6 bases remained unmatched. CDR3 amino acids: CASSRTGTGGTEAFF. CDR3 DNA: TGTGCCAGCAGCAGGACCGGGACAGGGGGCACTGAAGCTTTCTTT.

The chain carries TRBV7-2 and TRBJ2-1, with TRBD2 identical over 14 bases. V shed 4 bases and J 6 bases; nucleotides not matched to a gene: 11. This CDR3 spans 18 amino acids. Germline-derived CDR1 and CDR2 are SGHTA and FQGNSA. Here the CDR3 reads CASSYGTSGRRVGNEQFF. The DNA of the CDR3 is TGTGCCAGCAGCTACGGGACTAGCGGGAGAAGGGTGGGCAATGAGCAGTTCTTC.

This chain uses TRBV28 with TRBJ1-5; D perhaps matches TRBD1 (6 bases). Germline V CDR1 and CDR2: MDHEN, SYDVKM. Trimming removed 4 bases from V and 2 bases from J, with 15 bases in between. The CDR3 contains 16 residues. CDR3 sequence: CASSSGAGRGNQPQHF. The CDR3 DNA is TGTGCCAGCAGTTCAGGGGCCGGGCGCGGCAATCAGCCCCAGCATTTT.

The gene calls are TRBV7-2 and TRBJ2-7, with TRBD1 matching 9 bases. In germline, CDR1 is SGHTA, CDR2 FQGNSA. The ends lost 5 bases at V and 3 bases at J; junction bases unmatched: 8. CDR3 size: 15 residues. The CDR3 here is CASSPNRGRVYEQYF. CDR3 nucleotides: TGTGCCAGCAGCCCAAACAGGGGGCGGGTCTACGAGCAGTACTTC.

This clone came up a few times. The gene calls are TRBV7-9 and TRBJ2-2; 7 positions agree with TRBD1. V was pared by 9 bases and J by 2 bases, with 6 bases of the junction left unmatched. Germline lookup yields CDR1 SEHNR and CDR2 FQNEAQ (reference sequence). The CDR3 contains 14 residues. CDR3 DNA sequence: TGTGCCAGGAACCGGGACAGCAACACCGGGGAGCTGTTTTTT. Residues: CARNRDSNTGELFF.

This rearrangement joins TRBV19 to TRBJ2-3, with 11 positions matching TRBD2. V was clipped by 6 bases and J by 1 base; unmatched bases: 6. This CDR3 region has 16 residues. Looked up from germline, CDR1 is LNHDA and CDR2 is SQIVND (reference sequence). In DNA form, the CDR3 reads TGTGCCAGTAGACCGGGACTAGCGGTCGGCACAGATACGCAGTATTTT. It specifies CASRPGLAVGTDTQYF.

This rearrangement joins TRBV2 to TRBJ2-1; tentative D call: TRBD2 (5 bases). Germline V lookup: CDR1 SNHLY, CDR2 FYNNEI. V was clipped by 4 bases and J by 8 bases, with 18 bases between them. The CDR3 spans 15 residues. This chain's CDR3 is CASSARTFQGDEQFF. The CDR3 nucleotides are TGTGCCAGCAGTGCTAGGACTTTCCAAGGCGATGAGCAGTTCTTC.

This clone came up a few times. The chain joins TRBV9 to TRBJ2-1, with D possibly matching TRBD1 (5 bases). This CDR3 has 13 residues. Germline-derived CDR1 and CDR2 are SGDLS and YYNGEE. V lost 1 base and J 9 bases, leaving 11 bases between the germline ends. CDR3 residues: CASSVQGTREQFF. Here the CDR3 DNA reads TGTGCCAGCAGCGTACAGGGTACCCGTGAGCAGTTCTTC.

J is TRBJ2-7 and V is TRBV18; 7 bases match TRBD1. The CDR3 contains 16 residues. V dropped 6 bases and J dropped 7; count of bases not matched to a gene: 18. Germline values: CDR1 KGHSH, CDR2 LQKENI. The CDR3 DNA sequence: TGTGCCAGCTCGATTTCGGGACAGACAACCCCTACAGAGCAGTACTTC. Its translation: CASSISGQTTPTEQYF.

The rearrangement uses TRBV7-2 and TRBJ1-2; no clear D. Trimming took off 3 bases at V and 8 bases at J, with 10 bases between the two ends. The germline gives CDR1 SGHTA, CDR2 FQGNSA. The CDR3 length is 12 residues. CDR3 sequence reads: CASSLWAGGYTF. The CDR3 DNA reads TGTGCCAGCAGCTTGTGGGCGGGCGGCTACACCTTC.

This rearrangement joins TRBV10-2 to TRBJ1-2; the match to TRBD1 covers 8 bases. V dropped 2 bases and J dropped 4; count of bases not matched to a gene: 6. CDR1 is WSHSY, CDR2 SAAADI, per germline. This CDR3 is 15 amino acids long. CDR3 in DNA: TGCGCCAGCAGTGAGAGGGGGACAGGTCTCTATGGCTACACCTTC. Amino acid sequence: CASSERGTGLYGYTF.

The V and J genes are TRBV5-5 and TRBJ2-5; D is ambiguous. The CDR3 has 16 residues. The germline CDR1 and CDR2 sequences are SGHKS and YYEKEE (reference sequence). The V and J ends lost 0 bases and 1 base respectively, with 13 bases between them. This CDR3 is CASSLAGIVSQETQYF. The CDR3 DNA reads TGTGCCAGCAGCTTGGCTGGAATAGTATCCCAAGAGACCCAGTACTTC.